The entry below gives a single T cell receptor (beta chain) sequence along with its context. Its antigen is undetermined. The CDR3 sequence is 12 residues long. With 0 bases removed from V and 6 bases from J, the gap between germline ends came to 5 bases. From germline, CDR1 is SGHAT and CDR2 FQNNGV. The data derive from a study of HIV-infected patients and healthy controls. General study findings and limits: HIV-associated CDR3 frequencies dropped significantly during therapy; CMV-associated ones, mostly rising, changed nonsignificantly. Apparent post-therapy Gini recovery among HIV-infected patients was not reproduced with size-matched repertoires.

About 550 ng RNA was reverse transcribed with alpha and beta constant-region primers. Each of the alpha and beta chains got its own library through chain-specific third strand synthesis with indices. A 5' RACE adapter with a random hexamer and the SP2 primer site was joined to cDNA. From the 5' RACE reads, TCRdb called clonotypes with MiXCR, one entry per CDR3 protein. The data hold roughly 15,000 distinct CDR3 sequences, with 9% to 10% observed a single time. The repertoire came from unfractionated whole blood and reflected all unsorted peripheral T cells. About 40% of the ten uninfected healthy control donors were sampled twice, about 13 weeks apart.

The sequence derives from an adult in good health. The sample consisted of blood. V usage is TRBV11-2 and J usage is TRBJ2-5; D gene uncertain. The CDR3 DNA reads as TGTGCCAGCAGCTTAGAGGAAAAGACCCAGTACTTC. It codes for CASSLEEKTQYF. The full variable domain, rest sourced from reference TRBV11-2 and TRBJ2-5, is EAGVAQSPRYKIIEKRQSVAFWCNPISGHATLYWYQQILGQGPKLLIQFQNNGVVDDSQLPKDRFSAERLKGVDSTLKIQPAKLEDSAVYLCASSLEEKTQYFGPGTRLLVL.